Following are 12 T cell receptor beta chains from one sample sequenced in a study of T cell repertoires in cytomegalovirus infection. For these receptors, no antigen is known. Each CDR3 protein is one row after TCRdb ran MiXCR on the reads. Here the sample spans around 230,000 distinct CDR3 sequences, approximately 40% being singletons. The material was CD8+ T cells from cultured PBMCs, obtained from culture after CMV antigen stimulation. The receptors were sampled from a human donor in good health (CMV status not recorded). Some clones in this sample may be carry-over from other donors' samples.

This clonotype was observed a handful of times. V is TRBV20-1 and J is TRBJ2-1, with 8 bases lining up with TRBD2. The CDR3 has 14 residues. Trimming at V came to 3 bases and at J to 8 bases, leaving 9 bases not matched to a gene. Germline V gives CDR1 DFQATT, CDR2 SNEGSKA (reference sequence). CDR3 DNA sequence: TGCAGTGCTAGGGATAGCGGGATGGCACATGAGCAGTTCTTC. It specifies CSARDSGMAHEQFF.

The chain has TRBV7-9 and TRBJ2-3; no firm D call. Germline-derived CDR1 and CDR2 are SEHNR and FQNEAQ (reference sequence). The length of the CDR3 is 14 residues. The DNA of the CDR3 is TGTGCTTGGGCCAGAGGTGGGCTCACAGATACGCAGTATTTT. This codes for CAWARGGLTDTQYF.

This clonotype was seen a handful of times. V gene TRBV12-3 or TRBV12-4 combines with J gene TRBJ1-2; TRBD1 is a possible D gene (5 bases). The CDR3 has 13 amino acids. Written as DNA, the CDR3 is TGTGCGATCCACGAGGAGGGGTCGGTTGGCTACACCTTC. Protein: CAIHEEGSVGYTF.

The CDR3 is CASSLNAGNTEAFF. DNA for the CDR3: TGTGCCAGCAGTTTAAACGCCGGAAACACTGAAGCTTTCTTT. J is TRBJ1-1 and V is TRBV12-3 or TRBV12-4; D remains ambiguous. The CDR3 has 14 amino acids. V shed 2 bases and J shed 2 bases, with 9 bases lying between them.

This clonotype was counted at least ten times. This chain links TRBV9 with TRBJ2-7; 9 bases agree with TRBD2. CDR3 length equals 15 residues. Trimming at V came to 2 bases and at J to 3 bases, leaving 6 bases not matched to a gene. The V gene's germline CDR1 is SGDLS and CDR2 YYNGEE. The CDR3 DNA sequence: TGTGCCAGCAGCGTTCGGACTAGCGCGATCTACGAGCAGTACTTC. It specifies CASSVRTSAIYEQYF.

The CDR3 DNA sequence: TGTGCCAGCAGCTTGGGGGACAGTAATGAAAAACTGTTTTTT. It specifies CASSLGDSNEKLFF. The chain has TRBV7-2 and TRBJ1-4, with 7 bases aligning to TRBD1. In germline, CDR1 is SGHTA, CDR2 FQGNSA. CDR3 size: 14 residues. V was clipped by 3 bases and J by 4 bases; unmatched bases: 2.

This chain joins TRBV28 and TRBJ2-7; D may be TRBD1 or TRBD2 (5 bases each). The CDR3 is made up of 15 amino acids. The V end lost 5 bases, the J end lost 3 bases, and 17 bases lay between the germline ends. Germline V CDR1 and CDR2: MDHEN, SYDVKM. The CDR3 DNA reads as TGTGCCAGCAGTGGATCCAGGGATACTAGCTACGAGCAGTACTTC. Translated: CASSGSRDTSYEQYF.

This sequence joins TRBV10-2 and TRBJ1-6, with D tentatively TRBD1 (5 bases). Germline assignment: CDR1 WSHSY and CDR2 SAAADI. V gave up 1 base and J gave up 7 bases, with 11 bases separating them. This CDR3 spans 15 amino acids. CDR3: CASSEYGTGNSPLHF. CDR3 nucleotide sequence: TGCGCCAGCAGTGAGTACGGGACGGGAAATTCACCCCTCCACTTT.

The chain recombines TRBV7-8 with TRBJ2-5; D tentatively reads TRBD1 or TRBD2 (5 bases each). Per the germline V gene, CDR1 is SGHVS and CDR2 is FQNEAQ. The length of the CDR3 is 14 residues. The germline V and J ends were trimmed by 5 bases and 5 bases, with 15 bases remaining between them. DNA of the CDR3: TGTGCCAGCAGCCCGAGGGGTGCCGGGGAGACCCAGTACTTC. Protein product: CASSPRGAGETQYF. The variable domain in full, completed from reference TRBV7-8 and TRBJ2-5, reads GAGVSQSPRYKVAKRGQDVALRCDPISGHVSLFWYQQALGQGPEFLTYFQNEAQLDKSGLPSDRFFAERPEGSVSTLKIQRTQQEDSAVYLCASSPRGAGETQYFGPGTRLLVL.

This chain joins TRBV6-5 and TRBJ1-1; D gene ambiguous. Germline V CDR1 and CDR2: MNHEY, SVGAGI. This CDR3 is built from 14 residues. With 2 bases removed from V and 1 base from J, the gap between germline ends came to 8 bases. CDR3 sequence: CASSYVEGNTEAFF. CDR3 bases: TGTGCCAGCAGTTACGTGGAAGGGAACACTGAAGCTTTCTTT.

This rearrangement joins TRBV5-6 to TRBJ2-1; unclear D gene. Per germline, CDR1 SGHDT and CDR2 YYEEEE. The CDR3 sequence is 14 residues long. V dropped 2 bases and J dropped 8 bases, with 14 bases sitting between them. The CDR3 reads CASSFLEAFHEQFF. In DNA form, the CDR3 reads TGTGCCAGCAGCTTTCTTGAGGCTTTTCATGAGCAGTTCTTC.

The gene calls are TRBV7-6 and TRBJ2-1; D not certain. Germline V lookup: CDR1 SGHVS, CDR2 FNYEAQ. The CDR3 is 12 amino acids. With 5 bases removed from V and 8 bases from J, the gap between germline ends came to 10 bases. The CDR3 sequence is CASSPREDEQFF. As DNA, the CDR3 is TGTGCCAGCAGCCCTCGCGAAGATGAGCAGTTCTTC.